The source of this TCR beta chain is a study of blood T cell repertoires in COVID-19. Germline V gene sequence: CDR1 MDHEN, CDR2 SYDVKM. The trim removed 6 bases at V and 5 bases at J, leaving 9 bases unmatched. The CDR3 is 15 amino acids. The protocol was immunoSEQ multiplex PCR, while the TCRdb copy is restricted to in-frame clones and leaves out a portion. The data show hundreds of thousands of clones, approximately 86% seen once. The chain combines TRBV28 with TRBJ1-5, with TRBD1 identical over 8 bases. The clonotype originates from a man in his late teens or twenties with active or convalescent COVID-19. The sequenced sample was peripheral blood. The DNA of the CDR3 is TGTGCCAGCAGCCCGATGGGACAGGTCTATCAGCCCCAGCATTTT. This translates into CASSPMGQVYQPQHF. The full variable domain, rest sourced from reference TRBV28 and TRBJ1-5, is DVKVTQSSRYLVKRTGEKVFLECVQDMDHENMFWYRQDPGLGLRLIYFSYDVKMKEKGDIPEGYSVSREKKERFSLILESASTNQTSMYLCASSPMGQVYQPQHFGDGTRLSIL.